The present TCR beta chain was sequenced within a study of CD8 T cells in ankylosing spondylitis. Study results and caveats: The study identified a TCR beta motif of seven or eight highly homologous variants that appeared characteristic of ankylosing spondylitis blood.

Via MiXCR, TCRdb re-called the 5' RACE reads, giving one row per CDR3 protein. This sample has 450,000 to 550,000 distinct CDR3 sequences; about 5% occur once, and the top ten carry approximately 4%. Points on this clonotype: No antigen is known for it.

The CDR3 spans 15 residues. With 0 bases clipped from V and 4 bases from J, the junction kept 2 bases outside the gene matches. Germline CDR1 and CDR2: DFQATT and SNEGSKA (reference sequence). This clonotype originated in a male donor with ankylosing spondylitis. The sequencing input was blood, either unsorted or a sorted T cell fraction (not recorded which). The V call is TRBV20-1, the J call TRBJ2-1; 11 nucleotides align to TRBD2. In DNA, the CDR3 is TGCAGTGCTAGAGAGGGACTAGCGGTATACAATGAGCAGTTCTTC. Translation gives CSAREGLAVYNEQFF.